This entry is about one T cell receptor (beta chain). Its specificity is not known. This entry comes from a study of T-cell memory formation after mild COVID-19. Study outcomes and limitations: Contracting clones from day 15 to 85 showed balanced CD4/CD8; later expanders favored CD4+.

V was shortened by 0 bases and J by 2 bases, with 5 bases between the two germline ends. The CDR3 contains 14 residues. The V gene's germline CDR1 is SGHDT and CDR2 YYEEEE. TCRdb processed the 5' RACE reads anew with MiXCR; each CDR3 protein has one entry. The sample includes tens of thousands of distinct CDR3 sequences, roughly 14% of them seen just once. The origin of this receptor is an adult woman who had mild COVID-19 (a few samples of this study predate the infection). Cell type and time point are not known. The chain employs TRBV5-6 and TRBJ2-2; no clear D. Sequencing was done on a sample of PBMCs or a T cell subset sorted from them (not recorded which). CDR3 coding DNA: TGTGCCAGCAGCTTGGGGTCAAACACCGGGGAGCTGTTTTTT. Translated: CASSLGSNTGELFF.